The 11 T cell receptor beta chains in this list originate from one sample, sequenced in a study of T cell responses to AZD1222 COVID-19 vaccine. TCRdb's table, derived via immunoSEQ multiplex PCR, lists solely in-frame clones and lacks some. The sample lists 57,000 or so clones; 76% were seen once. The sequenced sample was peripheral blood, obtained on day 0 of AZD1222 vaccination. The receptor set was obtained from an adult in good health.

The rearrangement uses TRBV5-1 and TRBJ1-6; 9 bases are shared with TRBD1. CDR1 SGHRS and CDR2 YFSETQ come from the germline V gene. The CDR3 runs to 13 residues. J was trimmed by 13 bases and V by 3 bases; bases with no gene match: 5. This chain's CDR3 is CASSSDRGKPLHF. The CDR3, as DNA: TGCGCCAGCAGCTCGGACAGGGGAAAGCCCCTCCACTTT.

The V and J genes are TRBV7-2 and TRBJ2-1, with D unresolved. The CDR3 is 13 residues long. The germline gives CDR1 SGHTA, CDR2 FQGNSA. V lost 5 bases to trimming and J lost 2 bases, with 7 bases between them. CDR3 protein: CASSGDTYNEQFF. CDR3 sequence (DNA): TGTGCCAGCAGCGGAGACACCTACAATGAGCAGTTCTTC. Drawing the rest from reference TRBV7-2 and TRBJ2-1, the complete variable domain is GAGVSQSPSNKVTEKGKDVELRCDPISGHTALYWYRQSLGQGLEFLIYFQGNSAPDKSGLPSDRFSAERTGGSVSTLTIQRTQQEDSAVYLCASSGDTYNEQFFGPGTRLTVL.

This chain joins TRBV10-3 and TRBJ2-3, with D maybe TRBD2 (5 bases). The CDR3 runs to 13 residues. Trimming removed 6 bases at V and 3 bases at J, with 10 bases between. Germline CDR1 is ENHRY and CDR2 is SYGVKD. The CDR3: CAISPPGTDTQYF. CDR3 nucleotides: TGTGCCATCAGCCCCCCGGGGACAGATACGCAGTATTTT.

This clone was counted only a few times. The chain combines TRBV7-2 with TRBJ2-7; 10 nucleotides agree with TRBD2. V lost 1 base to trimming and J lost 3 bases; unmatched junction nucleotides: 6. The CDR3 length is 16 residues. Germline-derived CDR1 and CDR2 are SGHTA and FQGNSA. The CDR3: CASSLVSGGPIYEQYF. Written as DNA, the CDR3 is TGTGCCAGCAGCTTAGTTAGCGGGGGGCCCATCTACGAGCAGTACTTC.

The rearrangement uses TRBV6-6 and TRBJ1-2; perhaps TRBD1 as D (5 bases). The CDR3 spans 15 residues. Trimming left V 0 bases short and J 4 bases short, with 12 bases between. The germline V gene has CDR1 MNHNY and CDR2 SVGAGI (reference sequence). Here the CDR3 DNA reads TGTGCCAGCAGTTACTCCTCCATGGGGGGCTATGGCTACACCTTC. Translating gives CASSYSSMGGYGYTF.

The CDR3 DNA follows: TGCGCCAGCAGCCAATTACCGAGCTCCTATAATTCACCCCTCCACTTT. The encoded protein is CASSQLPSSYNSPLHF. The genes are TRBV4-1 and TRBJ1-6; D gene uncertain. The CDR3 is 16 residues long. Per the germline V gene, CDR1 is MGHRA and CDR2 is YSYEKL. V lost 2 bases to trimming and J lost 0 bases, with 8 bases between them.

This clone appeared once. This chain uses TRBV6-5 with TRBJ1-6; TRBD1 aligns across 9 bases. Germline trimming cut 7 bases from V and 7 bases from J; bases unmatched to any gene: 2. This CDR3 is 13 amino acids long. Germline CDR1 and CDR2: MNHEY and SVGAGI. The CDR3 DNA is TGTGCCAGCATGGACAGGGGAAATTCACCCCTCCACTTT. This codes for CASMDRGNSPLHF.

The genes are TRBV3-1 (or the pseudogene TRBV3-2) and TRBJ1-2, with a tentative D call TRBD1 (6 bases). The germline V gene has CDR1 LGHDT and CDR2 YNNKEL (reference sequence). Trimming removed 2 bases from V and 5 bases from J, with 12 bases in between. The CDR3 spans 14 residues. The CDR3 sequence is CASSQRGGLYGYTF. The CDR3 DNA reads TGTGCCAGCAGCCAAAGAGGGGGACTATATGGCTACACCTTC.

This chain connects TRBV6-5 to TRBJ1-2; D is ambiguous. CDR1 and CDR2 from the germline V gene are MNHEY and SVGAGI. V was shortened by 10 bases and J by 3 bases, with 15 bases between the two germline ends. CDR3 size: 13 residues. CDR3 DNA: TGTGCCACGGGCAAGGAGGGTTACTATGGCTACACCTTC. It is translated as CATGKEGYYGYTF.

The chain joins TRBV7-9 to TRBJ2-7; 7 positions match TRBD1. The V gene end was trimmed by 5 bases and the J gene end by 6 bases; junction bases not matched to a gene: 7. The germline CDR1 and CDR2 sequences are SEHNR and FQNEAQ (reference sequence). The CDR3 is made up of 13 amino acids. The CDR3 protein is CASSLTGVVEQYF. The CDR3 DNA follows: TGTGCCAGCAGCCTCACAGGGGTGGTCGAGCAGTACTTC.

The chain couples TRBV27 to TRBJ2-2; 10 positions agree with TRBD2. V was pared by 6 bases and J by 5 bases, with 6 bases of the junction left unmatched. This CDR3 is built from 15 residues. CDR1 MNHEY and CDR2 SMNVEV come from the germline V gene (reference sequence). Here the CDR3 DNA reads TGTGCCAGCAGGGAAGCGGGGGGGTGGACCGGGGAGCTGTTTTTT. This codes for CASREAGGWTGELFF.